This T cell receptor beta chain stems from a study of shared clonotypes between healthy human individuals. Study at large: There were three CD4 naive, three CD4 memory, two CD8 naive and one CD8 memory plates per donor. Regarding the study as a whole: Non-shared clonotypes were found to have lower generation probabilities than the clonotypes that were shared by all four of the sorted-subset donors.

In regard to this clone: Its target is not known.

Healthy adults negative for HIV, lacking recent acute infections or vaccinations, served as donors. Germline V gene data show CDR1 as PRHDT and CDR2 as FYEKMQ (reference sequence). The CDR3 totals 14 residues. V lost 5 bases and J lost 0; bases outside the gene matches: 4. Every subset had its genomic DNA shared out evenly among several immunoSEQ plates. This table comes from immunoSEQ multiplex PCR, and its TCRdb copy is limited to in-frame clones, with some not included. The table has about 2 million clones, 85% to 95% seen once. This sequence originates from a man younger than 35 in good health. The chain links TRBV13 to TRBJ2-7; 7 bases are a match to TRBD1. The sequenced material came from naive CD4+ T cells sorted from blood. The subset was: CD45RA+ positively selected. This chain's CDR3 is CASSQDRRSYEQYF. CDR3 bases: TGTGCCAGCAGCCAGGACAGGCGCTCCTACGAGCAGTACTTC.